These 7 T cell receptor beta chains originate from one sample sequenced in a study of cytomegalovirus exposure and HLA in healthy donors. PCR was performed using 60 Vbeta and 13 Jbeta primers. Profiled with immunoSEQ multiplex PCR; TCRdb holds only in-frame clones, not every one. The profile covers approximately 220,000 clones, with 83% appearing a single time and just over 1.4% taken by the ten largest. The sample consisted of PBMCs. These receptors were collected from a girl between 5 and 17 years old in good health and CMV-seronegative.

As DNA, the CDR3 is TGTGCCACTTCCGGGACAGGGAGGGCAAACACCGGGGAGCTGTTTTTT. It translates to CATSGTGRANTGELFF. The V and J genes are TRBV19 and TRBJ2-2, with TRBD1 matching over 9 bases. Germline CDR1 and CDR2: LNHDA and SQIVND (reference sequence). The CDR3 length is 16 residues. J lost 2 bases, V lost 10 bases, and 11 bases had no gene match.

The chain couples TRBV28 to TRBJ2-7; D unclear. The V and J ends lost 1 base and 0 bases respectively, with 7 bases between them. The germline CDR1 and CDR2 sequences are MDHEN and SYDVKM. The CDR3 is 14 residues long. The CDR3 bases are TGTGCCAGCAGTTTATTACAGAGCTCCTACGAGCAGTACTTC. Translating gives CASSLLQSSYEQYF.

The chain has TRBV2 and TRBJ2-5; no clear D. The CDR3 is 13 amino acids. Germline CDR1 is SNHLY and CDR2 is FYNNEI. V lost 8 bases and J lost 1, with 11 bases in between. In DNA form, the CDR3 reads TGTGCCAGCTCAGGTCTAACCCAAGAGACCCAGTACTTC. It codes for CASSGLTQETQYF.

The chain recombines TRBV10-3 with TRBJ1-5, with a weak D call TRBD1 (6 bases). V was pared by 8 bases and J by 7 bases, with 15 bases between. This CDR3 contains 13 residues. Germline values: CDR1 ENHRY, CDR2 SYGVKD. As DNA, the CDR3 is TGTGCCATCGGTGCCACGGGGACACAGCCCCAGCATTTT. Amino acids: CAIGATGTQPQHF.

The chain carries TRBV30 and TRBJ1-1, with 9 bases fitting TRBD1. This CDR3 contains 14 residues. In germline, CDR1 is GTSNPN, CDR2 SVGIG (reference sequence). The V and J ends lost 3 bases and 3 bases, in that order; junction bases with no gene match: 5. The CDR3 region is CAWSGDRGDTEAFF. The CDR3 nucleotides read TGTGCCTGGAGCGGAGACAGGGGGGACACTGAAGCTTTCTTT.

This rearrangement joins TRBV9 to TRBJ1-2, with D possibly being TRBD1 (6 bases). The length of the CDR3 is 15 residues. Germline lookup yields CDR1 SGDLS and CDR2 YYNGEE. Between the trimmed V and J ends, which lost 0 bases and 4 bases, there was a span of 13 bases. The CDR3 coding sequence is TGTGCCAGCAGCGTAGTACAGGGCGGTCCCTATGGCTACACCTTC. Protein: CASSVVQGGPYGYTF.

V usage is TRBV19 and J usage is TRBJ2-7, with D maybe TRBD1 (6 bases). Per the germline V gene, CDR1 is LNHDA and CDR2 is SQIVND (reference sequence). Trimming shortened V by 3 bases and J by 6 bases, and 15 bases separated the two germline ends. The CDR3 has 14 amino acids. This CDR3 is CASSISPQGIEQYF. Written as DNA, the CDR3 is TGTGCCAGTAGTATTTCTCCGCAGGGGATCGAGCAGTACTTC.